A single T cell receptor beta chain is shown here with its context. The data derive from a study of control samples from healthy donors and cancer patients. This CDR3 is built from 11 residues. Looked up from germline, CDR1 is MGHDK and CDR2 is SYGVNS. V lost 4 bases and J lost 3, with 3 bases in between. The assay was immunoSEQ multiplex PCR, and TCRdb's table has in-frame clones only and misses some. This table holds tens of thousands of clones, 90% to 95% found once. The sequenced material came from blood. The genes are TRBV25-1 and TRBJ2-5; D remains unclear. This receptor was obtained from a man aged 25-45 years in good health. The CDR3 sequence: CASSAKETQYF. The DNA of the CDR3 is TGTGCCAGCAGTGCGAAAGAGACCCAGTACTTC.